The 19 T cell receptor beta chains given below trace back to one sample, sequenced in a study of blood T cells in healthy people across ages. For the second PCR, which ran for about 7 to 11 cycles, a sample-barcoded 5' primer and a J-beta primer mix were used. One entry per CDR3 protein results from TCRdb running MiXCR on the 5' RACE reads. The sample records about 970,000 distinct CDR3 sequences, 51% being singletons. Sequencing used blood. The receptors were gathered from a woman aged 55-75 years in good health.

CDR3 amino acids: CSAETSGGYEQYF. The CDR3, as DNA: TGCAGTGCGGAGACTAGCGGAGGCTACGAGCAGTACTTC. V is TRBV20-1 and J is TRBJ2-7; 9 nucleotides match TRBD2. CDR3 size: 13 residues. J lost 3 bases, V lost 6 bases, and 6 bases had no gene match. Germline CDR1 reads DFQATT; CDR2 reads SNEGSKA (reference sequence).

The V gene is TRBV7-3, the J gene TRBJ2-7; tentatively, D is TRBD1 or TRBD2 (7 bases each). The CDR3 sequence is 13 residues long. Germline V gene sequence: CDR1 SGHTA, CDR2 FQGTGA. The V end lost 8 bases, the J end lost 5 bases, and 16 bases lay between the germline ends. CDR3 region: CASQGEAGDEQYF. The CDR3 nucleotides are TGTGCCAGCCAGGGGGAGGCGGGAGACGAGCAGTACTTC.

The rearrangement links TRBV2 to TRBJ2-7; the D gene is possibly TRBD1 (5 bases). Germline lookup yields CDR1 SNHLY and CDR2 FYNNEI. The V end lost 2 bases, the J end lost 0 bases, and 14 bases lay between the germline ends. CDR3 size: 16 residues. The CDR3 loop reads CASSERVGRASYEQYF. As DNA, the CDR3 is TGTGCCAGCAGTGAAAGGGTCGGCAGGGCCTCCTACGAGCAGTACTTC.

The V gene is TRBV10-3, the J gene TRBJ2-3; TRBD1 aligns across 8 bases. Germline trimming cut 4 bases from V and 2 bases from J; bases unmatched to any gene: 5. Germline loops: CDR1 ENHRY, CDR2 SYGVKD. The CDR3 totals 15 residues. DNA for the CDR3: TGTGCCATCAGTGCCCGGGACAGGAACACAGATACGCAGTATTTT. It yields the protein CAISARDRNTDTQYF.

In this sample, this clonotype turned up a few times. The chain is built from TRBV4-1 and TRBJ2-5, with no clear D. Germline assignment: CDR1 MGHRA and CDR2 YSYEKL. V lost 0 bases and J lost 7, with 12 bases in between. The length of the CDR3 is 14 residues. The CDR3 DNA reads TGCGCCAGCAGCCAAGATCCGATGGAGAGGACCCAGTACTTC. This codes for CASSQDPMERTQYF.

This clonotype showed up just a few times. DNA for the CDR3: TGTGCCAGCAGCCGCGGGACACTTGAAGCTTTCTTT. Encoded protein: CASSRGTLEAFF. This chain connects TRBV5-5 to TRBJ1-1; D may be TRBD1 (6 bases). This CDR3 has 12 residues. The V end lost 4 bases, the J end lost 7 bases, and 11 bases lay between the germline ends. CDR1 and CDR2 (germline): SGHKS, YYEKEE (reference sequence).

V usage is TRBV29-1 and J usage is TRBJ2-5, with 12 bases matching TRBD2. Germline CDR1 and CDR2: SQVTM and ANQGSEA. J gave up 11 bases and V 3 bases, and 13 bases lay outside the gene matches. The CDR3 is 15 amino acids. CDR3 DNA: TGCAGCGTTGAGCCGGCTAGCGGGGGGGACAATGAGCAGTACTTC. Its translation is CSVEPASGGDNEQYF.

This clonotype was detected only a few times. The V and J genes are TRBV9 and TRBJ1-2, with D maybe TRBD1 (6 bases). Trimming shortened V by 0 bases and J by 4 bases, and 16 bases separated the two germline ends. Germline CDR1 SGDLS, CDR2 YYNGEE. This CDR3 contains 16 residues. The CDR3 coding sequence is TGTGCCAGCAGCGTAGAACCCGGACAGAGAACCTATGGCTACACCTTC. Amino acid sequence: CASSVEPGQRTYGYTF.

V gene TRBV7-2 combines with J gene TRBJ2-7, with 9 bases lining up with TRBD2. Per the germline V gene, CDR1 is SGHTA and CDR2 is FQGNSA. The CDR3 runs to 14 residues. With V trimmed by 5 bases and J by 6 bases, 8 bases remained unmatched. The CDR3 spells CASSALAGRSEQYF. CDR3 DNA sequence: TGTGCCAGCAGCGCTCTAGCGGGACGGAGCGAGCAGTACTTC.

The V gene is TRBV29-1, the J gene TRBJ2-4; 9 nucleotides align to TRBD1. TRBJ2-5 matches the DNA end more closely, so the J call is doubtful. In germline, CDR1 is SQVTM, CDR2 ANQGSEA. The CDR3 spans 14 residues. The CDR3 reads CSVGRTGVGETQYF. As DNA, the CDR3 is TGCAGCGTTGGAAGGACAGGGGTTGGAGAGACCCAGTACTTC.

In its sample, this clonotype was seen a few times. This chain connects TRBV7-9 to TRBJ2-1, with 12 positions matching TRBD2. The junction had 16 bases not matched to a gene; V was cut back by 7 bases and J by 9 bases. This CDR3 spans 17 amino acids. Germline V CDR1 and CDR2: SEHNR, FQNEAQ (reference sequence). The CDR3 reads CASTTPKLAGGPGEQFF. In nucleotides, the CDR3 is TGTGCCAGCACCACACCGAAACTAGCGGGAGGCCCGGGTGAGCAGTTCTTC.

The J gene is TRBJ2-7, the V gene TRBV27; the match to TRBD2 covers 7 bases. The CDR3 contains 15 residues. V lost 3 bases and J lost 2; bases outside the gene matches: 7. Germline V gene data show CDR1 as MNHEY and CDR2 as SMNVEV (reference sequence). DNA for the CDR3: TGTGCCAGCAGTTTGGGAGGGTTGAAGACCTACGAGCAGTACTTC. It specifies CASSLGGLKTYEQYF.

V is TRBV28 and J is TRBJ1-2, with D maybe TRBD1 (6 bases). Trimming stripped 6 bases from V and 8 bases from J, with 16 bases between. Germline V gene data show CDR1 as MDHEN and CDR2 as SYDVKM. This CDR3 contains 13 residues. The CDR3 region has the DNA TGTGCCAGCAGAACGGGACACCTCGCGGGCTACACCTTC. Translated, it gives CASRTGHLAGYTF.

The chain has TRBV27 and TRBJ2-2; D is uncertain. Trimming took off 3 bases at V and 2 bases at J, with 10 bases between the two ends. The CDR3 has 15 residues. Germline CDR1 reads MNHEY; CDR2 reads SMNVEV (reference sequence). The CDR3: CASSFFGSNTGELFF. The CDR3 DNA reads as TGTGCCAGCAGTTTCTTCGGGTCAAACACCGGGGAGCTGTTTTTT.

This chain uses TRBV4-2 with TRBJ1-5; 7 bases agree with TRBD1. V was clipped by 0 bases and J by 1 base; unmatched bases: 18. CDR1 is LGHNA and CDR2 is YNFKEQ in the germline V gene. The CDR3 covers 21 residues. The CDR3 loop reads CASSQEISRPETGLSNQPQHF. CDR3 DNA: TGTGCCAGCAGCCAAGAGATAAGTCGTCCAGAGACAGGGTTGAGCAATCAGCCCCAGCATTTT.

The chain links TRBV29-1 to TRBJ2-1, with D possibly matching TRBD2 (6 bases). Germline V gene data show CDR1 as SQVTM and CDR2 as ANQGSEA. CDR3 length equals 11 residues. V was shortened by 7 bases and J by 13 bases, with 17 bases between the two germline ends. The CDR3 coding sequence is TGCAGCGCGATAACTAGCTCTGTACAGTTCTTC. Protein sequence: CSAITSSVQFF.

In the case of this clonotype: It may be a read error: a sequence one base away is much more abundant. This rearrangement joins TRBV7-2 to TRBJ2-1; D is uncertain. Germline-derived CDR1 and CDR2 are SGHTA and FQGNSA. This CDR3 is 16 amino acids long. CDR3 coding DNA: TGTGCCTGCAGCGAGAAAGTAAGCGACCGTAGCTATGAGCAGTTCTTC. This gives the protein CACSEKVSDRSYEQFF.

As for this clonotype: Because the CDR3's place on the DNA is in doubt, the DNA is left out and the CDR3 is given as listed by TCRdb. This chain uses TRBV12-3 or TRBV12-4 with TRBJ2-7; the table names TRBD2, a call not compared with the DNA. With termini counted, the CDR3 has 15 amino acids. The CDR3 reads CASSSSAGGRNEQYF.

This clonotype has ten or more counts. The chain links TRBV7-8 to TRBJ2-7; perhaps TRBD1 as D (5 bases). The V end was cut by 6 bases, the J end by 4 bases, with 10 bases between. Per germline, CDR1 SGHVS and CDR2 FQNEAQ. The CDR3 has 12 amino acids. Here the CDR3 DNA reads TGTGCCAGCAGTTTGGACATTTACGAGCAGTACTTC. Protein product: CASSLDIYEQYF.